The following is a T cell receptor (beta chain) sequence with its context. Its matching antigen is unknown. Time point of the sample: longitudinal time-point 1 (baseline). With 10-nucleotide random UMIs, 5'RACE was used to make the cDNA. Every sequencing run drew on 15-18 subjects and yielded over 200 million TCR-beta sequences. TCRdb re-derived calls from the 5' RACE reads in MiXCR, one entry per CDR3 protein. Here the sample spans 50,000 to 70,000 distinct CDR3 sequences, over 8.5% being singletons. This entry comes from a study of neurological immune-mediated disorders. Study results and limitations: No sharing of CDR3 amino acid sequences was observed among expanded clones across subjects, suggesting private repertoires in all groups. While HTLV-1-associated myelopathy showed the greatest TCR clonal expansion, multiple sclerosis showed the least, falling below healthy controls.

Germline CDR1 and CDR2: SGHRS and YFSETQ. V was pared by 1 base and J by 2 bases, with 5 bases of the junction left unmatched. This CDR3 has 16 residues. Sequencing input: PBMCs. The chain has TRBV5-1 and TRBJ2-3; TRBD2 agrees at 9 bases. The sequence derives from a male donor with HTLV-1-associated myelopathy (HAM/TSP). This chain's CDR3 is CASSLLAGTPTDTQYF. The CDR3 DNA reads as TGCGCCAGCAGCTTGCTAGCGGGGACTCCCACAGATACGCAGTATTTT.